Below are 24 T cell receptor beta chains sequenced from a single sample in a study of T cells in Graves' hyperthyroidism and ophthalmopathy. Amplified TCR beta CDR3 regions derived from RNA transcripts. TCR CDR3 underwent first-round RT-PCR with the HTBI primer set. TCRdb itself ran the multiplex PCR reads through MiXCR, one entry per CDR3 protein. The sample yields some 400,000 distinct CDR3 sequences, approximately 14% seen once. The source material was blood. The receptors stem from a woman aged 60-70 years with Graves' hyperthyroidism.

In its sample, this clonotype was seen many times. The chain joins TRBV11-2 to TRBJ1-5; a weak D match, TRBD1 (5 bases). V was cut by 5 bases and J by 7 bases, with 12 bases left in between. The CDR3 totals 13 residues. The germline CDR1 and CDR2 sequences are SGHAT and FQNNGV. The CDR3 is CASSPGWGQPQHF. The CDR3 DNA reads TGTGCCAGCAGCCCAGGGTGGGGGCAGCCCCAGCATTTT.

The sample holds a few counts of this clonotype. The CDR3 loop is CASSPYRSNSPLHF. Here the CDR3 DNA reads TGTGCCAGCTCACCATATCGAAGTAATTCACCCCTCCACTTT. This chain links TRBV18 with TRBJ1-6; D remains ambiguous. V lost 2 bases to trimming and J lost 6 bases, with 8 bases between them. Germline CDR1 reads KGHSH; CDR2 reads LQKENI. The CDR3 is 14 residues long.

A remark on this clonotype: A much larger clone is a single base away; this may be a read error. V and J are TRBV5-1 and TRBJ2-7, with D maybe TRBD2 (6 bases). Germline CDR1 SGHRS, CDR2 YFSETQ. Trimming removed 4 bases from V and 4 bases from J, with 12 bases in between. The CDR3 is 13 residues long. CDR3 sequence reads: CASSLGSPYEQYF. In DNA form, the CDR3 reads TGCGCCAGCAGCCTCGGGAGTCCTTACGAGCAGTACTTC.

This clonotype was found many times. This sequence joins TRBV5-1 and TRBJ2-7; TRBD1 matches at 9 bases. V gave up 0 bases and J gave up 3 bases; unmatched junction bases: 10. Germline-derived CDR1 and CDR2 are SGHRS and YFSETQ. This CDR3 has 17 amino acids. CDR3 amino acids: CASSLAGAGQGFYEQYF. CDR3 DNA: TGCGCCAGCAGCTTGGCCGGGGCGGGACAGGGTTTCTACGAGCAGTACTTC.

This clonotype has at least ten counts. The gene calls are TRBV28 and TRBJ2-3; D gene ambiguous. V was clipped by 5 bases and J by 4 bases, with 13 bases between them. This CDR3 region has 14 residues. Germline CDR1 MDHEN, CDR2 SYDVKM. CDR3 DNA sequence: TGTGCCAGCAGTCCGACTTTCAATCCAGATACGCAGTATTTT. As protein: CASSPTFNPDTQYF.

The chain combines TRBV11-2 with TRBJ1-5, with D uncertain. The germline V gene encodes CDR1 SGHAT and CDR2 FQNNGV. The CDR3 loop spans 15 amino acids. V lost 0 bases to trimming and J lost 0 bases, with 6 bases between them. The CDR3 coding sequence is TGTGCCAGCAGCTTAGAACTCTTTAGCAATCAGCCCCAGCATTTT. This gives the protein CASSLELFSNQPQHF.

The CDR3 sequence is CAWKSWGVSGANVLTF. The CDR3 nucleotides are TGTGCCTGGAAGTCGTGGGGGGTATCTGGGGCCAACGTCCTGACTTTC. The chain carries TRBV30 and TRBJ2-6; TRBD2 might be the D (6 bases). CDR1 GTSNPN and CDR2 SVGIG come from the germline V gene (reference sequence). The ends were cut back, 4 bases at V and 1 base at J, with 14 bases in the middle. CDR3 length: 16 amino acids. Using reference TRBV30 and TRBJ2-6 for the parts outside the CDR3, the full variable domain is SQTIHQWPATLVQPVGSPLSLECTVEGTSNPNLYWYRQAAGRGLQLLFYSVGIGQISSEVPQNLSASRPQDRQFILSSKKLLLSDSGFYLCAWKSWGVSGANVLTFGAGSRLTVL.

This clonotype was seen at least ten times. This chain uses TRBV3-1 with TRBJ2-3, with 8 bases that match TRBD1. Germline-derived CDR1 and CDR2 are LGHDT and YNNKEL (reference sequence). Trimming removed 0 bases from V and 0 bases from J; junction bases left unmatched: 11. This CDR3 region has 19 residues. CDR3 residues: CASSQEVVGTGYSTDTQYF. In DNA, the CDR3 is TGTGCCAGCAGCCAAGAAGTCGTCGGGACAGGATATAGCACAGATACGCAGTATTTT.

The chain employs TRBV28 and TRBJ2-2; 7 positions agree with TRBD2. The CDR3 covers 16 residues. Germline V gene data show CDR1 as MDHEN and CDR2 as SYDVKM. V lost 11 bases, J lost 3 bases, and 15 bases stayed unmatched. CDR3 bases: TGTGCCGCTCAGATAAGGGGAGGGCTTTACACCGGGGAGCTGTTTTTT. Amino acid sequence: CAAQIRGGLYTGELFF.

This clonotype was recorded at least ten times. The chain joins TRBV16 to TRBJ2-7; D is possibly TRBD2 (6 bases). The CDR3 is 13 amino acids. The germline CDR1 and CDR2 sequences are KGHSY and FQNENV. V was shortened by 4 bases and J by 6 bases, with 13 bases between the two germline ends. CDR3 protein: CASSPQGGGEQYF. Written as DNA, the CDR3 is TGTGCCAGCAGCCCTCAGGGAGGAGGCGAGCAGTACTTC.

This clonotype was picked up many times. This chain joins TRBV11-2 and TRBJ2-3; D ambiguous. This CDR3 contains 14 residues. Germline V gene data show CDR1 as SGHAT and CDR2 as FQNNGV. Between the trimmed V and J ends, which lost 3 bases and 6 bases, there was a span of 13 bases. Written as DNA, the CDR3 is TGTGCCAGCAGCTTGGCCCGGGCCGCGGATACGCAGTATTTT. It codes for CASSLARAADTQYF.

This clonotype has a handful of counts. V and J are TRBV30 and TRBJ2-1; D is perhaps TRBD1 or TRBD2 (5 bases each). This CDR3 has 15 residues. Trimming took off 5 bases at V and 5 bases at J, with 19 bases between the two ends. Germline V CDR1 and CDR2: GTSNPN, SVGIG (reference sequence). CDR3 protein: CAWLREGRRNNEQFF. CDR3 coding DNA: TGTGCCTGGCTCCGAGAGGGACGGAGGAACAATGAGCAGTTCTTC.

Ten or more counts support this clonotype. This sequence joins TRBV6-2 or TRBV6-3 and TRBJ2-1; D is unresolved. Trimming removed 1 base at V and 5 bases at J, with 3 bases between. Germline V CDR1 and CDR2: MNHEY, SVGEGT. This CDR3 is 12 amino acids long. The CDR3 nucleotides are TGTGCCAGCAGTTACTATAACAATGAGCAGTTCTTC. Encoded protein: CASSYYNNEQFF.

This clonotype occurred many times. The genes are TRBV20-1 and TRBJ2-7; a weak D match, TRBD1 (5 bases). The ends were cut back, 0 bases at V and 3 bases at J, with 6 bases in the middle. Germline assignment: CDR1 DFQATT and CDR2 SNEGSKA (reference sequence). This CDR3 comprises 12 residues. The DNA for the CDR3 is TGCAGTGCTAGAGATCAGGGCTACGAGCAGTACTTC. This encodes CSARDQGYEQYF.

The chain recombines TRBV27 with TRBJ1-4, with 9 bases matching TRBD1. Losses at the gene ends were 5 bases for V and 10 bases for J; bases not matched to a gene: 5. This CDR3 region has 13 residues. In germline, CDR1 is MNHEY, CDR2 SMNVEV (reference sequence). Here the CDR3 reads CASSAQGAAKLFF. The CDR3 nucleotides read TGTGCCAGCAGTGCACAGGGGGCGGCAAAACTGTTTTTT. Complete variable domain (other parts from reference TRBV27 and TRBJ1-4): EAQVTQNPRYLITVTGKKLTVTCSQNMNHEYMSWYRQDPGLGLRQIYYSMNVEVTDKGDVPEGYKVSRKEKRNFPLILESPSPNQTSLYFCASSAQGAAKLFFGSGTQLSVL.

This clonotype has just one count. This may come from a read error, since a much larger clone is one base off. V and J are TRBV12-3 or TRBV12-4 and TRBJ2-3; TRBD2 might be the D (5 bases). V was pared by 3 bases and J by 4 bases, with 20 bases between. This CDR3 has 17 residues. CDR3 residues: CASSFRSGPGKSDTQYF. In nucleotides, the CDR3 is TGTGCCAGCAGTTTTAGGTCCGGGCCCGGGAAATCAGATACGCAGTATTTT.

This chain connects TRBV19 to TRBJ2-7; 7 bases are a match to TRBD2. CDR3 size: 12 residues. CDR1 LNHDA and CDR2 SQIVND come from the germline V gene (reference sequence). V dropped 5 bases and J dropped 2; count of bases not matched to a gene: 0. CDR3 region: CASSGLAYEQYF. Written as DNA, the CDR3 is TGTGCCAGTAGTGGACTAGCCTACGAGCAGTACTTC.

The chain carries TRBV20-1 and TRBJ2-7; no reliable D call. Trimming shortened V by 0 bases and J by 9 bases, and 15 bases separated the two germline ends. This CDR3 region has 13 residues. CDR1 and CDR2 from the germline V gene are DFQATT and SNEGSKA (reference sequence). The CDR3 is CSARDQVGFRQYF. In DNA form, the CDR3 reads TGCAGTGCTAGAGATCAGGTGGGGTTTAGGCAGTACTTC.

This clonotype was seen repeatedly, ten times or more. V is TRBV7-6 and J is TRBJ2-7; no clear D. The V and J ends lost 3 bases and 3 bases respectively, with 9 bases between them. Germline CDR1 reads SGHVS; CDR2 reads FNYEAQ. This CDR3 is built from 13 residues. In DNA, the CDR3 is TGTGCCAGCAGCTTTGCCGGCTACTACGAGCAGTACTTC. It yields the protein CASSFAGYYEQYF.

This clonotype came up once. This chain connects TRBV27 to TRBJ2-5; the D gene is possibly TRBD2 (6 bases). The CDR3 is 19 amino acids. CDR1 and CDR2 from the germline V gene are MNHEY and SMNVEV (reference sequence). With 6 bases removed from V and 4 bases from J, the gap between germline ends came to 30 bases. As DNA, the CDR3 is TGTGCCAGCAGCCCCTCAGAGGCCCGTTTCGCCAGGCGGGGAGAGACCCAGTACTTC. Protein sequence: CASSPSEARFARRGETQYF.

This clonotype was seen repeatedly, ten times or more. The chain uses TRBV27 and TRBJ2-1; 11 nucleotides agree with TRBD2. Unmatched junction bases numbered 1, after V lost 3 bases and J lost 3 bases. Per the germline V gene, CDR1 is MNHEY and CDR2 is SMNVEV (reference sequence). This CDR3 is built from 15 residues. CDR3: CASSFLAGGYNEQFF. CDR3 sequence (DNA): TGTGCCAGCAGTTTCCTAGCGGGAGGCTACAATGAGCAGTTCTTC.

The chain combines TRBV29-1 with TRBJ1-2; D gene uncertain. V was cut by 3 bases and J by 6 bases, with 11 bases left in between. Per germline, CDR1 SQVTM and CDR2 ANQGSEA. This CDR3 has 12 amino acids. The CDR3 reads CSVDSGIDGYTF. Written as DNA, the CDR3 is TGCAGCGTTGATTCCGGAATAGATGGCTACACCTTC.

This clonotype was observed once. Just one base apart from a much larger clone, this may be a read error. The chain is built from TRBV6-1 and TRBJ2-3; D is uncertain. The germline CDR1 and CDR2 sequences are MNHNS and SASEGT. CDR3 size: 12 residues. The CDR3 is CASISGTDTRYF. The CDR3 coding sequence is TGTGCCAGCATCAGTGGCACAGATACGCGGTATTTT.

This clonotype was seen more than once but under ten times. J is TRBJ2-7 and V is TRBV4-1, with 9 bases fitting TRBD1. Germline CDR1 reads MGHRA; CDR2 reads YSYEKL. The CDR3 totals 16 residues. Unmatched junction bases numbered 6, after V lost 2 bases and J lost 1 base. CDR3 loop: CASSQYPGQGSYEQYF. The CDR3 nucleotides are TGCGCCAGCAGCCAATACCCGGGACAGGGTTCCTACGAGCAGTACTTC.